These 5 T cell receptor beta chains were all obtained from the same sample, sequenced in a study of early T cells in non-severe SARS-CoV-2 infection. One entry per CDR3 protein, called by TCRdb with MiXCR from the 5' RACE reads. The sample has fewer than 30,000 distinct CDR3 sequences, 5% to 6% seen once. The sample consisted of whole blood. The receptors shown here come from an adult who was a healthcare worker with PCR-confirmed SARS-CoV-2 infection or an uninfected control (not recorded which).

This clonotype was observed many times. This chain joins TRBV28 and TRBJ1-2; TRBD1 matches 11 bases. J lost 7 bases, V lost 4 bases, and 5 bases had no gene match. CDR3 length: 14 amino acids. Germline V lookup: CDR1 MDHEN, CDR2 SYDVKM. The CDR3 region has the DNA TGTGCCAGCAGTTCGGGACAGGGGGAGAGTGGCTACACCTTC. Translation gives CASSSGQGESGYTF.

This clonotype was counted at least ten times. This chain links TRBV29-1 with TRBJ1-1; the D is unclear. The V end was cut by 4 bases, the J end by 3 bases, with 6 bases between. In germline, CDR1 is SQVTM, CDR2 ANQGSEA. This CDR3 has 11 amino acids. The CDR3 bases are TGCAGCGTTGGGAGGGACACTGAAGCTTTCTTT. Amino acid sequence: CSVGRDTEAFF.

This clonotype was found many times. The chain has TRBV29-1 and TRBJ1-2, with 11 bases lining up with TRBD1. In germline, CDR1 is SQVTM, CDR2 ANQGSEA. This CDR3 has 13 amino acids. V was clipped by 8 bases and J by 5 bases; unmatched bases: 7. The CDR3 is CSTRGTGGYGYTF. The CDR3 DNA sequence: TGCAGCACACGAGGGACAGGGGGATATGGCTACACCTTC.

The CDR3 loop reads CASSLSDSTYEQYF. The CDR3 coding sequence is TGTGCCAGCAGCTTGTCCGACAGTACCTACGAGCAGTACTTC. This chain connects TRBV5-5 to TRBJ2-7; a possible D gene is TRBD1 (5 bases). The CDR3 is 14 residues long. Germline CDR1 and CDR2: SGHKS and YYEKEE (reference sequence). Trimming shortened V by 1 base and J by 2 bases, and 10 bases separated the two germline ends.

This clonotype was picked up many times. V usage is TRBV10-3 and J usage is TRBJ2-3, with TRBD2 as a possible D gene (6 bases). V lost 8 bases, J lost 0 bases, and 15 bases lay in between. The germline gives CDR1 ENHRY, CDR2 SYGVKD. CDR3 length: 15 residues. CDR3 region: CAIRGRSESTDTQYF. The CDR3, as DNA: TGTGCCATCCGAGGGAGGAGCGAGAGCACAGATACGCAGTATTTT.